One and the same sample provided the 5 T cell receptor beta chains below, sequenced in a study of T cell responses to AZD1222 COVID-19 vaccine. Using immunoSEQ multiplex PCR, the repertoire was profiled, and TCRdb retains in-frame clones only, with some absent. This sample has about 130,000 clones, with approximately 91% found just once. Source: peripheral blood, taken on day 0 of AZD1222 vaccination. Receptor source: an adult in good health.

V usage is TRBV18 and J usage is TRBJ2-7, with D perhaps TRBD2 (6 bases). CDR3 size: 13 residues. Per germline, CDR1 KGHSH and CDR2 LQKENI. V was clipped by 2 bases and J by 5 bases, with 10 bases between them. CDR3 protein: CASSPSGVHEQYF. In DNA, the CDR3 is TGTGCCAGCTCACCATCGGGGGTCCACGAGCAGTACTTC.

The J gene is TRBJ1-3, the V gene TRBV9; D is possibly TRBD1 (5 bases). Germline-derived CDR1 and CDR2 are SGDLS and YYNGEE. CDR3 size: 14 residues. Trimming cost V 3 bases and J 0 bases, with 7 bases left between them. The CDR3 is CASSGDSSGNTIYF. The CDR3 DNA reads as TGTGCCAGCAGCGGAGACAGCTCTGGAAACACCATATATTTT.

This clone appeared once. CDR3 nucleotides: TGTGCCAGCAGCTTATCGGCGGAGAGCTCCTACGAGCAGTACTTC. Its protein is CASSLSAESSYEQYF. The chain carries TRBV13 and TRBJ2-7; D not certain. The length of the CDR3 is 15 residues. Germline V gives CDR1 PRHDT, CDR2 FYEKMQ (reference sequence). The V end lost 2 bases, the J end lost 0 bases, and 11 bases lay between the germline ends.

The gene calls are TRBV5-1 and TRBJ2-3, with D possibly TRBD1 on 6 matching bases. Germline CDR1 reads SGHRS; CDR2 reads YFSETQ. Trimming left V 3 bases short and J 2 bases short, with 13 bases between. The length of the CDR3 is 15 residues. The CDR3 spells CASSYQGRTTDTQYF. In DNA form, the CDR3 reads TGCGCCAGCAGCTACCAGGGGCGAACCACAGATACGCAGTATTTT.

This chain links TRBV3-1 (or the pseudogene TRBV3-2) with TRBJ1-2, with a tentative D call TRBD1 (6 bases). The CDR3 length is 16 residues. From germline, CDR1 is LGHDT and CDR2 YNNKEL (reference sequence). Between the trimmed V and J ends, which lost 4 bases and 5 bases, there was a span of 20 bases. The CDR3 loop reads CASSPHDRILTYGYTF. CDR3 nucleotide sequence: TGTGCCAGCAGCCCTCACGACAGGATTTTAACTTATGGCTACACCTTC.